The 7 T cell receptor beta chains given below trace back to one sample, sequenced in a study of cytomegalovirus exposure and HLA in healthy donors (dated by TCRdb to the late 2010s). The library was generated by the immunoSEQ multiplex PCR assay. TCRdb retrieved this table from immuneACCESS and kept in-frame rearrangements only. Not all clones are present; in checked studies, unresolved V genes account for under half, and no reason is known for the remainder. In this sample the table shows 300,000 to 450,000 clones, roughly 89% of which occur a single time. Over 0.75% of the sample is held by the ten biggest clonotypes. Sequenced sample: PBMCs. These TCRs come from a woman aged 18-29 years in good health and CMV-seronegative.

This clone has only a few counts. In this CDR3 the conserved last residue, phenylalanine or tryptophan, is missing, so a read error is likely. The DNA is omitted, as the CDR3 cannot be located on it reliably, and the CDR3 follows TCRdb's listing. This chain connects TRBV28 to TRBJ1-2. Per germline, CDR1 MDHEN and CDR2 SYDVKM. The CDR3 region is 11 residues in length, termini included. The CDR3 region is CASSTGLGRTT.

V and J are TRBV5-1 and TRBJ2-5; 7 positions match TRBD2. CDR3 length: 14 residues. V lost 2 bases and J lost 2; bases outside the gene matches: 3. Germline loops: CDR1 SGHRS, CDR2 YFSETQ. CDR3: CASSFNGGQETQYF. Written as DNA, the CDR3 is TGCGCCAGCAGCTTCAACGGGGGGCAAGAGACCCAGTACTTC.

The genes are TRBV29-1 and TRBJ2-7; 8 bases line up with TRBD2. This CDR3 is built from 13 residues. J gave up 5 bases and V 7 bases, and 10 bases lay outside the gene matches. CDR1 SQVTM and CDR2 ANQGSEA come from the germline V gene. CDR3 region: CSAAGGVWNEQYF. The CDR3 DNA sequence: TGCAGCGCGGCGGGAGGCGTCTGGAACGAGCAGTACTTC.

V and J are TRBV6-1 and TRBJ2-1; TRBD2 matches at 7 bases. Germline lookup yields CDR1 MNHNS and CDR2 SASEGT. J was trimmed by 8 bases and V by 7 bases; bases with no gene match: 11. The CDR3 has 14 residues. CDR3 DNA: TGTGCCAGCACGGGGTGGGGAGGGGACCATGAGCAGTTCTTC. It translates to CASTGWGGDHEQFF.

The chain recombines TRBV6-1 with TRBJ2-5; D is possibly TRBD2 (5 bases). CDR1 and CDR2 from the germline V gene are MNHNS and SASEGT. With 3 bases removed from V and 0 bases from J, the gap between germline ends came to 8 bases. The CDR3 runs 14 residues. The CDR3: CASSDWEYQETQYF. The CDR3 DNA sequence: TGTGCCAGCAGTGATTGGGAGTACCAAGAGACCCAGTACTTC.

V gene TRBV5-4 combines with J gene TRBJ1-4, with TRBD1 as a possible D gene (5 bases). The V and J ends lost 4 bases and 4 bases respectively, with 8 bases between them. Germline V gene lookup returns CDR1 SGHNT and CDR2 YYREEE (reference sequence). The CDR3 runs 13 residues. CDR3 amino acids: CASSPGGNEKLFF. The CDR3, as DNA: TGTGCCAGCAGCCCCGGGGGTAATGAAAAACTGTTTTTT.

This clone was counted a single time. A far bigger clonotype differs at one base, so this is likely a read error. The V gene is TRBV7-9, the J gene TRBJ2-7; TRBD2 aligns across 8 bases. The CDR3 covers 14 residues. The germline V gene encodes CDR1 SEHNR and CDR2 FQNEAQ (reference sequence). The CDR3 DNA follows: TGTGCCAGCAGCCCTCGGGAGGGCACCTACGAGCAGCACTTC. The encoded protein is CASSPREGTYEQHF.